The 23 T cell receptor beta chains below come from one sample, sequenced in a study of cytomegalovirus exposure and HLA in healthy donors. Generated by immunoSEQ multiplex PCR, the TCRdb table keeps only in-frame clones and is missing some. The sample lists approximately 120,000 clones, approximately 88% occurring once. Sequenced material: PBMCs. Receptors originate from a woman aged 18-29 years in good health and CMV-seronegative.

Only a few counts were recorded for this clone. The chain couples TRBV4-1 to TRBJ1-5, with TRBD1 as a possible D gene (5 bases). The V and J ends lost 0 bases and 3 bases respectively, with 12 bases between them. Germline V CDR1 and CDR2: MGHRA, YSYEKL. The length of the CDR3 is 16 residues. The CDR3 bases are TGCGCCAGCAGCCAAGAACCCAGGGTACCCAATCAGCCCCAGCATTTT. Translated, it gives CASSQEPRVPNQPQHF.

The rearrangement links TRBV30 to TRBJ2-5; D is perhaps TRBD2 (6 bases). This CDR3 has 14 amino acids. In germline, CDR1 is GTSNPN, CDR2 SVGIG (reference sequence). The germline V and J ends were trimmed by 2 bases and 4 bases, with 14 bases remaining between them. The chain's CDR3 is CAWSPGGVGETQYF. The CDR3 bases are TGTGCCTGGAGTCCCGGAGGGGTAGGAGAGACCCAGTACTTC. The full variable domain, its missing parts supplied by reference TRBV30 and TRBJ2-5, is SQTIHQWPATLVQPVGSPLSLECTVEGTSNPNLYWYRQAAGRGLQLLFYSVGIGQISSEVPQNLSASRPQDRQFILSSKKLLLSDSGFYLCAWSPGGVGETQYFGPGTRLLVL.

V is TRBV12-5 and J is TRBJ2-5; 11 nucleotides match TRBD2. Germline values: CDR1 LGHNT, CDR2 FRNRAP. Germline trimming cut 2 bases from V and 5 bases from J; bases unmatched to any gene: 4. CDR3 length: 15 residues. The CDR3 DNA is TGTGCTAGTGGTTTGACTAGCGGGAGTGGGGAGACCCAGTACTTC. Its protein is CASGLTSGSGETQYF.

V is TRBV7-3 and J is TRBJ2-4; 9 nucleotides match TRBD1. CDR1 SGHTA and CDR2 FQGTGA come from the germline V gene. The CDR3 runs 15 residues. The V gene end was trimmed by 5 bases and the J gene end by 8 bases; junction bases not matched to a gene: 10. The CDR3 region has the DNA TGTGCCAGCAGCCGTCTGGGACAGGGTGAGGACATTCAGTACTTC. It specifies CASSRLGQGEDIQYF.

CDR3 nucleotides: TGCGCCAGCAGCTTGCGGGCTAGCGGACCCTACAATGAGCAGTTCTTC. Its translation is CASSLRASGPYNEQFF. This rearrangement joins TRBV5-1 to TRBJ2-1; 7 nucleotides align to TRBD2. Losses at the gene ends were 1 base for V and 2 bases for J; bases not matched to a gene: 6. Germline V gives CDR1 SGHRS, CDR2 YFSETQ. The CDR3 loop spans 16 amino acids.

The chain links TRBV5-4 to TRBJ1-2; perhaps TRBD1 as D (5 bases). V lost 4 bases and J lost 8, with 18 bases in between. There are 14 residues in the CDR3. Per germline, CDR1 SGHNT and CDR2 YYREEE (reference sequence). Here the CDR3 DNA reads TGTGCCAGCAGCGTTGAGGCAGGGAGGGACGGCTACACCTTC. Residues: CASSVEAGRDGYTF.

The chain has TRBV7-9 and TRBJ2-1, with 11 bases fitting TRBD2. After removal of 5 bases from V and 4 bases from J, the junction contained 7 bases not matched to a gene. This CDR3 is built from 16 residues. Germline CDR1 SEHNR, CDR2 FQNEAQ (reference sequence). The CDR3 DNA is TGTGCCAGCAGCCCTACTAGCGGGGGATCTTACAATGAGCAGTTCTTC. This gives the protein CASSPTSGGSYNEQFF.

The V call is TRBV7-3, the J call TRBJ2-2; 7 bases match TRBD1. This CDR3 has 14 amino acids. J was trimmed by 6 bases and V by 6 bases; bases with no gene match: 7. Germline CDR1 and CDR2: SGHTA and FQGTGA. The CDR3 region is CASRGSQGPGELFF. CDR3 sequence (DNA): TGTGCCAGCAGAGGATCACAGGGGCCCGGGGAGCTGTTTTTT. Based on the CDR3 plus reference TRBV7-3 and TRBJ2-2, the full variable domain is GAGVSQTPSNKVTEKGKYVELRCDPISGHTALYWYRQSLGQGPEFLIYFQGTGAADDSGLPNDRFFAVRPEGSVSTLKIQRTERGDSAVYLCASRGSQGPGELFFGEGSRLTVL.

The V and J genes are TRBV28 and TRBJ2-5, with unresolved D. V shed 3 bases and J shed 5 bases, with 10 bases lying between them. Germline V lookup: CDR1 MDHEN, CDR2 SYDVKM. CDR3 length: 13 amino acids. The CDR3 sequence: CASSLSDRETQYF. CDR3 bases: TGTGCCAGCAGTTTGAGCGATAGGGAGACCCAGTACTTC.

The sample holds a few counts of this clone. The chain is built from TRBV19 and TRBJ1-2, with a tentative D call TRBD1 (6 bases). Germline CDR1 is LNHDA and CDR2 is SQIVND (reference sequence). The ends were cut back, 3 bases at V and 5 bases at J, with 13 bases in the middle. The CDR3 contains 14 residues. CDR3 in amino acids: CASSIDLRGYGYTF. CDR3 DNA: TGTGCCAGTAGTATCGATCTAAGGGGGTATGGCTACACCTTC. Complete variable domain (other parts from reference TRBV19 and TRBJ1-2): DGGITQSPKYLFRKEGQNVTLSCEQNLNHDAMYWYRQDPGQGLRLIYYSQIVNDFQKGDIAEGYSVSREKKESFPLTVTSAQKNPTAFYLCASSIDLRGYGYTFGSGTRLTVV.

V and J are TRBV9 and TRBJ2-1; 13 bases line up with TRBD2. The CDR3 runs 16 residues. Unmatched junction bases numbered 7, after V lost 4 bases and J lost 6 bases. The germline gives CDR1 SGDLS, CDR2 YYNGEE. The CDR3 nucleotides read TGTGCCAGCAGCCCCACCGGGACTAGCGGGATCAATGAGCAGTTCTTC. Amino acid sequence: CASSPTGTSGINEQFF. Combining the CDR3 with reference TRBV9 and TRBJ2-1 gives the whole variable domain DSGVTQTPKHLITATGQRVTLRCSPRSGDLSVYWYQQSLDQGLQFLIQYYNGEERAKGNILERFSAQQFPDLHSELNLSSLELGDSALYFCASSPTGTSGINEQFFGPGTRLTVL.

The chain joins TRBV5-1 to TRBJ2-3, with a weak D call TRBD1 (6 bases). V was pared by 3 bases and J by 2 bases, with 16 bases between. The CDR3 contains 16 residues. Germline CDR1 is SGHRS and CDR2 is YFSETQ. The CDR3 nucleotides are TGCGCCAGCAGCTCGGCAGGCAGGGGCCTCACAGATACGCAGTATTTT. This encodes CASSSAGRGLTDTQYF. The whole variable domain, filled in from reference TRBV5-1 and TRBJ2-3, reads KAGVTQTPRYLIKTRGQQVTLSCSPISGHRSVSWYQQTPGQGLQFLFEYFSETQRNKGNFPGRFSGRQFSNSRSEMNVSTLELGDSALYLCASSSAGRGLTDTQYFGPGTRLTVL.

The rearrangement uses TRBV19 and TRBJ1-1, with D possibly TRBD1 on 5 matching bases. Trimming removed 5 bases from V and 2 bases from J, with 9 bases in between. CDR3 length equals 13 residues. Germline CDR1 is LNHDA and CDR2 is SQIVND (reference sequence). The CDR3, as DNA: TGTGCCAGTAGTCTGCAGGGAAACACTGAAGCTTTCTTT. Its translation is CASSLQGNTEAFF.

The chain links TRBV7-2 to TRBJ2-1; TRBD2 aligns across 7 bases. CDR1 and CDR2 (germline): SGHTA, FQGNSA. With 8 bases clipped from V and 0 bases from J, the junction kept 13 bases outside the gene matches. This CDR3 spans 17 amino acids. CDR3 bases: TGTGCCAGCGGGCCCAGGCTAGCGGTTCCCTCCTACAATGAGCAGTTCTTC. It yields the protein CASGPRLAVPSYNEQFF.

The chain recombines TRBV19 with TRBJ2-1, with D perhaps TRBD1 (6 bases). V lost 7 bases and J 5 bases, leaving 12 bases between the germline ends. This CDR3 is built from 13 residues. Germline V gene data show CDR1 as LNHDA and CDR2 as SQIVND (reference sequence). CDR3 region: CASTGDPHNEQFF. The CDR3 bases are TGTGCCAGTACAGGGGATCCCCACAATGAGCAGTTCTTC.

The rearrangement joins TRBV11-2 to TRBJ2-3, with 12 nucleotides matching TRBD2. The CDR3 consists of 16 residues. Per germline, CDR1 SGHAT and CDR2 FQNNGV. V lost 3 bases to trimming and J lost 5 bases; unmatched junction nucleotides: 6. Written as DNA, the CDR3 is TGTGCCAGCAGCTTGCTAGCGGGAGGGCCCGGAGATACGCAGTATTTT. Encoded protein: CASSLLAGGPGDTQYF.

The V call is TRBV16, the J call TRBJ1-4; maybe TRBD1 (6 bases). Germline V gene data show CDR1 as KGHSY and CDR2 as FQNENV. Trimming removed 0 bases from V and 8 bases from J, with 19 bases in between. The CDR3 runs to 17 residues. The CDR3 bases are TGTGCCAGCAGCCAATCGCCAAGCTCAGGGGAACGGGAAAAACTGTTTTTT. Amino acids: CASSQSPSSGEREKLFF.

The chain is built from TRBV6-5 and TRBJ2-1; TRBD2 might be the D (6 bases). Trimming shortened V by 0 bases and J by 2 bases, and 8 bases separated the two germline ends. Germline V gene data show CDR1 as MNHEY and CDR2 as SVGAGI. The CDR3 is made up of 15 amino acids. CDR3 sequence (DNA): TGTGCCAGCAGTTACTCCCGGGAGCCCTACAATGAGCAGTTCTTC. It specifies CASSYSREPYNEQFF.

The V gene is TRBV5-5, the J gene TRBJ1-1; unclear D gene. The CDR3 totals 14 residues. The V end lost 1 base, the J end lost 0 bases, and 7 bases lay between the germline ends. Germline CDR1 SGHKS, CDR2 YYEKEE (reference sequence). CDR3 amino acids: CASSLRLMNTEAFF. CDR3 in DNA: TGTGCCAGCAGCTTGCGACTCATGAACACTGAAGCTTTCTTT.

This rearrangement joins TRBV27 to TRBJ2-7; 11 bases agree with TRBD2. This CDR3 is built from 14 residues. With 2 bases clipped from V and 7 bases from J, the junction kept 4 bases outside the gene matches. Germline assignment: CDR1 MNHEY and CDR2 SMNVEV (reference sequence). CDR3 region: CASSLLAGGGEQYF. The CDR3 DNA follows: TGTGCCAGCAGTTTACTAGCGGGAGGAGGTGAGCAGTACTTC.

The chain employs TRBV19 and TRBJ2-7; 9 nucleotides align to TRBD1. Germline V gives CDR1 LNHDA, CDR2 SQIVND (reference sequence). CDR3 length: 15 amino acids. With 7 bases clipped from V and 5 bases from J, the junction kept 12 bases outside the gene matches. In DNA, the CDR3 is TGTGCCAGTAAACCCCCGGGACAGGGAGGGGACGAGCAGTACTTC. It is translated as CASKPPGQGGDEQYF.

This chain connects TRBV27 to TRBJ2-7; TRBD2 agrees at 9 bases. CDR3 length: 14 residues. Germline loops: CDR1 MNHEY, CDR2 SMNVEV (reference sequence). The V segment lost 2 bases and the J segment 6 bases; nucleotides outside the gene matches: 5. This CDR3 reads CASSLAGGPLEQYF. In DNA, the CDR3 is TGTGCCAGCAGTTTAGCGGGAGGGCCTCTCGAGCAGTACTTC.

The chain links TRBV28 to TRBJ2-7; D call uncertain. The V end was cut by 7 bases, the J end by 5 bases, with 18 bases between. The germline CDR1 and CDR2 sequences are MDHEN and SYDVKM. The CDR3 is made up of 14 amino acids. As DNA, the CDR3 is TGTGCCAGCACCCCCGTGAGTTTGGGCAACGAGCAGTACTTC. Translation gives CASTPVSLGNEQYF.